Below are 15 T cell receptor beta chains sequenced from a single sample in a study of T cells in Graves' hyperthyroidism and ophthalmopathy. TCR beta CDR3 region amplification was performed from RNA transcripts. The HTBI primer set drove a first-round RT-PCR of the TCR CDR3. Each CDR3 protein gets one entry after TCRdb re-called the multiplex PCR reads with MiXCR. The data contain hundreds of thousands of distinct CDR3 sequences, over 35% of them seen just once; the ten biggest clones take up 7% to 10%. The sample comprised blood. All receptors derive from a man aged 18 to 30 with Graves' hyperthyroidism.

This chain links TRBV29-1 with TRBJ2-2, with 8 bases that match TRBD1. V dropped 4 bases and J dropped 6; count of bases not matched to a gene: 13. The CDR3 has 16 amino acids. Germline CDR1 SQVTM, CDR2 ANQGSEA. CDR3 sequence reads: CSVGRPTGALAGELFF. CDR3 sequence (DNA): TGCAGCGTTGGGAGACCGACAGGGGCGTTAGCCGGGGAGCTGTTTTTT.

This clonotype was picked up a small number of times. This chain links TRBV5-5 with TRBJ2-5, with a tentative D call TRBD1 (6 bases). The CDR3 totals 15 residues. Germline V lookup: CDR1 SGHKS, CDR2 YYEKEE (reference sequence). The ends were cut back, 4 bases at V and 1 base at J, with 14 bases in the middle. CDR3 sequence: CASSRLDRTQETQYF. The CDR3 DNA reads as TGTGCCAGCAGCCGCCTCGACAGGACCCAAGAGACCCAGTACTTC.

The CDR3 nucleotides read TGCGCCAGCAGCCAAGAGGCAGTAGGGGCGGCGGGGGCCTCCTACGAGCAGTACTTC. Translated: CASSQEAVGAAGASYEQYF. The chain joins TRBV4-3 to TRBJ2-7, with a tentative D call TRBD2 (7 bases). The CDR3 is made up of 19 amino acids. The germline V gene has CDR1 LGHNA and CDR2 YSLEER. Trimming stripped 0 bases from V and 0 bases from J, with 21 bases between.

Comments on this clonotype: One end of the junction varies from germline; a read error may be responsible. The DNA for the CDR3 is TGTGCCAGCAGGACAGGGACAGCCTATTCACCCCTCCACTTT. It codes for CASRTGTAYSPLHF. V usage is TRBV10-2 and J usage is TRBJ1-6; 8 bases are shared with TRBD1. This CDR3 comprises 14 residues. Germline CDR1 and CDR2: WSHSY and SAAADI.

Of note for this clonotype: Just one base apart from a much larger clone, this may be a read error. CDR3 in DNA: TGTACCAGCAGCTTAGAGGCAGTCGGGACCCAGTACTTC. Its protein is CTSSLEAVGTQYF. V gene TRBV7-2 combines with J gene TRBJ2-5; D gene uncertain. V was clipped by 1 base and J by 7 bases, with 10 bases between them. Germline V lookup: CDR1 SGHTA, CDR2 FQGNSA. CDR3 length: 13 amino acids.

This clonotype was observed a handful of times. A read error may account for a junction end that differs from germline. The V call is TRBV24-1, the J call TRBJ1-3, with D hard to call. The germline V gene encodes CDR1 KGHDR and CDR2 SFDVKD. The CDR3 spans 14 residues. The CDR3 region is CASSSANSGNTIYF. The CDR3 coding sequence is TGTGCCAGCAGTTCGGCTAACTCTGGAAACACCATATATTTT.

J is TRBJ2-6 and V is TRBV6-5; D ambiguous. Germline V gene sequence: CDR1 MNHEY, CDR2 SVGAGI. V dropped 5 bases and J dropped 4 bases, with 9 bases sitting between them. The CDR3 is 14 amino acids. The CDR3 DNA sequence: TGTGCCAGCAGTCACGGTCAGGGGGCCAACGTCCTGACTTTC. It translates to CASSHGQGANVLTF.

This clonotype was seen only a few times. The rearrangement joins TRBV6-1 to TRBJ1-6; D remains ambiguous. Per germline, CDR1 MNHNS and CDR2 SASEGT. The CDR3 totals 15 residues. V was clipped by 3 bases and J by 2 bases, with 8 bases between them. The CDR3 DNA reads TGTGCCAGCAGTGACGGTAGAGCCTATAATTCACCCCTCCACTTT. This sequence encodes CASSDGRAYNSPLHF.

About this clonotype: Since a much larger clone is just one base distant, this may be a read error. This chain uses TRBV20-1 with TRBJ1-1; tentatively, D is TRBD1 (5 bases). The length of the CDR3 is 14 residues. The germline CDR1 and CDR2 sequences are DFQATT and SNEGSKA (reference sequence). Trimming cost V 5 bases and J 3 bases, with 16 bases left between them. DNA for the CDR3: TGCAGTGCTGGATACGGGACGGGGGACACTGAAGCTTTCTTT. It specifies CSAGYGTGDTEAFF.

This clonotype came up a few times. The chain carries TRBV12-5 and TRBJ1-5, with TRBD1 as a possible D gene (6 bases). Germline V CDR1 and CDR2: LGHNT, FRNRAP. The CDR3 is 16 residues long. The CDR3 DNA reads as TGTGCCAGCAGTTTTTCGGGGGGCCGTAGCAATCAGCCCCAGCATTTT. Its translation is CASSFSGGRSNQPQHF.

The rearrangement uses TRBV10-3 and TRBJ1-1; 9 bases match TRBD1. Unmatched junction bases numbered 1, after V lost 1 base and J lost 1 base. The CDR3 is 15 residues long. The germline CDR1 and CDR2 sequences are ENHRY and SYGVKD. The CDR3 DNA reads as TGTGCCATCAGTGAGTTGACAGGGGGGAACACTGAAGCTTTCTTT. It codes for CAISELTGGNTEAFF.

The table lists this clonotype with many counts. The rearrangement links TRBV9 to TRBJ1-1; the D gene is possibly TRBD1 (5 bases). CDR3 length: 13 amino acids. Trimming shortened V by 5 bases and J by 4 bases, and 12 bases separated the two germline ends. Germline CDR1 reads SGDLS; CDR2 reads YYNGEE. The CDR3 is CASSAQGVTEAFF. The CDR3 bases are TGTGCCAGCAGTGCCCAGGGAGTCACTGAAGCTTTCTTT.

This clonotype appeared many times. The chain uses TRBV7-8 and TRBJ2-7, with D possibly called TRBD1 or TRBD2 (5 bases each). The ends were cut back, 2 bases at V and 3 bases at J, with 11 bases in the middle. The CDR3 covers 14 residues. Germline-derived CDR1 and CDR2 are SGHVS and FQNEAQ. CDR3 protein: CASSLWAGSYEQYF. The CDR3 DNA follows: TGTGCCAGCAGCTTATGGGCAGGGAGCTACGAGCAGTACTTC.

The J gene is TRBJ1-4, the V gene TRBV15, with 9 bases matching TRBD1. The CDR3 totals 15 residues. CDR1 and CDR2 (germline): LNHNV, YYDKDF (reference sequence). J was trimmed by 5 bases and V by 1 base; bases with no gene match: 2. The CDR3, as DNA: TGTGCCACCAGCAGAGGGACAGGGGAGAATGAAAAACTGTTTTTT. It is translated as CATSRGTGENEKLFF.

V usage is TRBV6-5 and J usage is TRBJ1-1; unclear D gene. Germline CDR1 reads MNHEY; CDR2 reads SVGAGI. The CDR3 length is 14 residues. Trimming pared 3 bases from V and 0 bases from J, leaving 8 bases between. This CDR3 reads CASSYQVMNTEAFF. The CDR3 region has the DNA TGTGCCAGCAGTTATCAGGTCATGAACACTGAAGCTTTCTTT.